This TCR beta chain was recovered during a study of CD8 T cells in Susac syndrome. Study overall: Within the sequenced Susac syndrome patient group, more than 5 exhibited active disease and about eight were in remission.

From blood CD8+ and CD4+ T cells, TCR beta sequences were generated. Notes on this clonotype: Its antigen is undetermined.

This CDR3 contains 11 residues. Trimming took 4 bases from V and 4 from J, leaving 4 bases between them. Germline values: CDR1 MDHEN, CDR2 SYDVKM. Reverse transcription of 0.5 to 1 ug RNA was carried out with random hexamers. Multiplex PCR with immunoSEQ amplified the TCR beta CDR3 across 54 Vbeta and 13 Jbeta. One entry per CDR3 protein results from TCRdb running MiXCR on the immunoSEQ multiplex PCR reads. The data contain some 250,000 distinct CDR3 sequences, almost 97% of them singletons. Study observations and caveats: Susac syndrome CD4+ T cell repertoires showed no clonal expansion.

Specimen: CD4+ T cells from PBMCs. The TCR was taken from a human donor with Susac syndrome. The V call is TRBV28, the J call TRBJ1-1; no clear D. This chain's CDR3 is CASSWGTEAFF. The CDR3 DNA reads TGTGCCAGCAGTTGGGGCACTGAAGCTTTCTTT.